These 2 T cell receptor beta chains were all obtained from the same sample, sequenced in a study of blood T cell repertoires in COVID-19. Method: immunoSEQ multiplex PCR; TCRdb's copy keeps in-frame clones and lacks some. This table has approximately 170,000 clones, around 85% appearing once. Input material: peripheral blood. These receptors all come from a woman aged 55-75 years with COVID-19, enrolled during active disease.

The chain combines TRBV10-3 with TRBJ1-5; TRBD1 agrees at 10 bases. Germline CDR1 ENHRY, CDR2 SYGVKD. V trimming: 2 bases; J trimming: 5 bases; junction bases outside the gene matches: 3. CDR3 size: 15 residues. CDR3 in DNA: TGTGCCATCAGTGAGGGGACAGGGGATTATCAGCCCCAGCATTTT. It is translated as CAISEGTGDYQPQHF.

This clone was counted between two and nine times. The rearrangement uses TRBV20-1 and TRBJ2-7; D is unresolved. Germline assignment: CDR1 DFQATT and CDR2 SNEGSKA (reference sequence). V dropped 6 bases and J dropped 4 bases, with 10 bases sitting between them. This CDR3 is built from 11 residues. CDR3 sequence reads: CSAPSGYEQYF. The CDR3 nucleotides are TGCAGTGCGCCCTCCGGTTACGAGCAGTACTTC.